The rows below give T cell receptor beta chains drawn from one sample of a study of T-cell reconstitution after alpha-beta-depleted transplantation in children. A single record per CDR3 protein comes from TCRdb applying MiXCR to the PCR reads. The sample shows roughly 6,000 distinct CDR3 sequences, roughly 15% of them seen only once. The input for sequencing was PBMCs, mostly from graft donor cells, taken 180 days after TCRalphabeta/CD19-depleted stem cell transplant. The receptors were sampled from a patient aged 2-15 years who had a stem cell transplant for inherited bone marrow failure, so the T cells may come from the graft donor. CDR3s include the opening cysteine and the closing phenylalanine or tryptophan. Fields, in order: V gene, D gene, CDR3 length, J gene, clone size, CDR3 protein, CDR3 DNA. A D gene is named only where the DNA matches it firmly. Clone size is stated in some rows and not others, as once, few, many or a class when expanded.

>TRBV7-9|-|11|TRBJ1-3|many
CASSLLGGIYF
TGTGCCAGCAGCTTGCTGGGTGGCATATATTTT
>TRBV24-1|TRBD2|16|TRBJ2-1|many
CATSDTSGSSYNEQFF
TGTGCCACCAGTGACACTAGCGGGAGCTCCTACAATGAGCAGTTCTTC
>TRBV4-3|-|14|TRBJ2-7|many
CASSQVHQSYEQYF
TGCGCCAGCAGCCAGGTCCACCAGTCCTACGAGCAGTACTTC
>TRBV7-2|-|13|TRBJ1-1|many
CASSLAENTEAFF
TGTGCCAGCAGCTTAGCGGAGAACACTGAAGCTTTCTTT
>TRBV5-1|-|14|TRBJ2-5|many
CASSLTGYQETQYF
TGCGCCAGCAGCTTGACAGGGTACCAAGAGACCCAGTACTTC
>TRBV4-2|TRBD1|15|TRBJ2-3|many
CASSRPTGMTDTQYF
TGTGCCAGCAGCCGTCCGACAGGGATGACAGATACGCAGTATTTT
>TRBV7-8|-|11|TRBJ2-5|many
CASSRTRTQYF
TGTGCCAGCAGCCGGACTCGGACCCAGTACTTC
>TRBV19|TRBD2|16|TRBJ2-1|many
CASSIISSGTRDEQFF
TGTGCCAGTAGTATTATATCCAGCGGGACCCGGGATGAGCAGTTCTTC
>TRBV10-3|-|12|TRBJ1-2|many
CASNSPNYGYTF
TGTGCCTCGAACAGTCCTAACTATGGCTACACCTTC
>TRBV29-1|TRBD1|16|TRBJ2-1|many
CSVEPGTGEAYNEQFF
TGCAGCGTTGAGCCAGGGACAGGGGAAGCATACAATGAGCAGTTCTTC
>TRBV24-1|-|13|TRBJ2-7|many
CATSGGAAYEQYF
TGTGCCACCAGTGGGGGGGCGGCCTACGAGCAGTACTTC
>TRBV15|-|13|TRBJ2-3|-
CATSRDPTDTQYF
TGTGCCACCAGCAGAGATCCCACAGATACGCAGTATTTT
>TRBV7-9|-|12|TRBJ1-4|many
CASSLVSEKLFF
TGTGCCAGCAGCTTAGTGAGTGAAAAACTGTTTTTT
>TRBV9|TRBD2|16|TRBJ2-1|many
CASSVAWLAGGNEQFF
TGTGCCAGCAGCGTAGCTTGGCTAGCGGGAGGGAATGAGCAGTTCTTC
>TRBV11-1|-|16|TRBJ2-1|-
CASSRTTGDPYNEQFF
TGTGCCAGCAGCCGTACTACGGGGGACCCCTACAATGAGCAGTTCTTC
>TRBV28|-|14|TRBJ2-1|many
CASSPAGSKNEQFF
TGTGCCAGCAGTCCCGCGGGATCAAAAAATGAGCAGTTCTTC
>TRBV9|TRBD2|16|TRBJ2-2|many
CASSVRSLADSGELFF
TGTGCCAGCAGCGTGAGGTCCCTAGCGGACTCCGGGGAGCTGTTTTTT
>TRBV7-2|TRBD1|13|TRBJ2-7|many
CASSSQGTGEKYF
TGTGCCAGCAGCTCCCAAGGGACAGGGGAGAAGTACTTC
>TRBV7-9|TRBD2|13|TRBJ2-7|many
CAGLQSGSYEQYF
TGTGCCGGACTACAAAGCGGGAGCTACGAGCAGTACTTC
>TRBV2|TRBD1|15|TRBJ1-5|many
CASRRTGGERQPQHF
TGTGCCAGCAGGAGGACAGGGGGCGAGAGGCAGCCCCAGCATTTT
>TRBV5-1|-|17|TRBJ2-3|many
CASSLRRGGYSTDTQYF
TGCGCCAGCAGCTTGCGGAGGGGCGGCTATAGCACAGATACGCAGTATTTT
>TRBV7-9|-|13|TRBJ2-3|many
CASLGRGTDTQYF
TGTGCCAGCTTGGGAAGGGGCACAGATACGCAGTATTTT
>TRBV7-9|-|11|TRBJ2-2|-
CASSSIGELFF
TGTGCCAGCAGCTCGATCGGGGAGCTGTTTTTT
>TRBV5-1|TRBD1|13|TRBJ2-1|-
CASSLGTGAEQFF
TGCGCCAGCAGCTTGGGGACAGGGGCTGAGCAGTTCTTC
>TRBV12-3/TRBV12-4|TRBD1|15|TRBJ1-2|many
CASSFRDRGPYGYTF
TGTGCCAGCAGTTTCCGGGACAGGGGACCCTATGGCTACACCTTC
>TRBV4-2|TRBD1|18|TRBJ2-1|many
CASSPTGAARAGRHEQFF
TGTGCCAGCAGCCCGACAGGGGCGGCCAGGGCCGGACGACATGAGCAGTTCTTC